Shown below are 4 T cell receptor beta chains from a single sample sequenced in a study of T cell clusters in autoimmune cytopenias. Multiplex touch-down PCR amplified TRB using TRB-A and TRB-B pools in one tube. From the multiplex PCR reads, TCRdb lists one entry per CDR3 protein and no DNA. The sample shows fewer than 550 distinct CDR3 sequences, and approximately 69% sits with its ten largest clones. TRB was amplified from about 270 ng of peripheral blood genomic DNA per sample. Sequencing was done on a sample of peripheral blood. These receptors were taken from a human donor with an autoimmune cytopenia or autoimmune hepatitis (not recorded which).

This clonotype shows up as hyperexpanded (1% or more) by frequency. The V and J genes are TRBV29-1 and TRBJ2-1; checking the TCRdb D call of TRBD2 is not possible without DNA. Germline values: CDR1 SQVTM, CDR2 ANQGSEA. The CDR3 length is 14 residues. The CDR3 protein is CSVDLGKGNNEQFF.

The V and J genes are TRBV27 and TRBJ2-1; TCRdb outputs TRBD1, but without DNA this stays unchecked. Germline CDR1 reads MNHEY; CDR2 reads SMNVEV (reference sequence). The CDR3 is 14 amino acids. CDR3 in amino acids: CASSSYRELNEQFF.

Considering frequency, this clonotype is medium-sized. The chain employs TRBV10-3 and TRBJ2-7; TCRdb's D gene call, TRBD1, goes unchecked for lack of DNA. CDR1 is ENHRY and CDR2 is SYGVKD in the germline V gene. The CDR3 length is 14 residues. CDR3 protein: CAISVRDRENEQYF.

This clonotype is identified as large from frequency. The V gene is TRBV19, the J gene TRBJ2-6; there is no DNA to check the TCRdb D call of TRBD1. Germline-derived CDR1 and CDR2 are LNHDA and SQIVND (reference sequence). The CDR3 is 18 residues long. The CDR3 loop is CASSILTGGASGANVLTF.